The next 15 T cell receptor beta chains were all read from a single sample in a study of Graves' ophthalmopathy and Graves' hyperthyroidism. Amplification targeted the TCR beta CDR3 regions, with RNA transcripts as the source material. An opening RT-PCR round employed HTBI primers and preceded a second-round multiplex PCR. Each CDR3 protein is one row after TCRdb ran MiXCR on the multiplex PCR reads. The table records 200,000 to 300,000 distinct CDR3 sequences, around 42% of them present only once. The source material was peripheral blood. All receptors derive from an adult man with Graves' ophthalmopathy.

This clonotype was seen more than once but under ten times. This rearrangement joins TRBV7-9 to TRBJ2-7, with 7 bases identical to TRBD1. V gave up 4 bases and J gave up 0 bases; unmatched junction bases: 6. This CDR3 has 15 residues. Germline CDR1 reads SEHNR; CDR2 reads FQNEAQ (reference sequence). The CDR3 reads CASSSLTGFSYEQYF. DNA for the CDR3: TGTGCCAGCAGCTCCTTGACAGGGTTCTCCTACGAGCAGTACTTC.

This clonotype showed up just a few times. The rearrangement uses TRBV7-9 and TRBJ2-7; D perhaps matches TRBD2 (5 bases). V lost 11 bases to trimming and J lost 4 bases, with 12 bases between them. The CDR3 spans 11 residues. Germline CDR1 SEHNR, CDR2 FQNEAQ (reference sequence). CDR3 region: CAERELYEQYF. In DNA, the CDR3 is TGTGCCGAGAGGGAGTTGTACGAGCAGTACTTC.

This chain uses TRBV19 with TRBJ1-3; D possibly corresponds to TRBD1 (5 bases). Germline V CDR1 and CDR2: LNHDA, SQIVND (reference sequence). V was cut by 8 bases and J by 0 bases, with 11 bases left in between. The CDR3 runs 14 residues. CDR3 coding DNA: TGTGCCAGTCGGGGGACCTACTCTGGAAACACCATATATTTT. Encoded protein: CASRGTYSGNTIYF.

This clonotype came up many times. The V call is TRBV25-1, the J call TRBJ2-5, with 7 bases fitting TRBD1. The V and J ends lost 4 bases and 4 bases, in that order; junction bases with no gene match: 3. The CDR3 loop spans 13 amino acids. The germline gives CDR1 MGHDK, CDR2 SYGVNS. This CDR3 reads CASSGQGGETQYF. DNA for the CDR3: TGTGCCAGCAGTGGACAGGGTGGAGAGACCCAGTACTTC.

This clonotype was picked up one time. The chain has TRBV2 and TRBJ1-2; D might be TRBD1 (5 bases). The CDR3 is made up of 14 amino acids. Trimming shortened V by 6 bases and J by 5 bases, and 16 bases separated the two germline ends. Germline loops: CDR1 SNHLY, CDR2 FYNNEI. The CDR3 reads CASRSGTIEYGYTF. The CDR3 DNA follows: TGTGCCAGCAGATCAGGGACGATCGAGTATGGCTACACCTTC.

In its sample, this clonotype was seen a few times. The genes are TRBV2 and TRBJ1-2, with D possibly matching TRBD1 (6 bases). Trimming cost V 5 bases and J 8 bases, with 12 bases left between them. The CDR3 length is 12 residues. CDR1 SNHLY and CDR2 FYNNEI come from the germline V gene. Here the CDR3 DNA reads TGTGCCAGCAGTTTACAGGGTCAGGGCTACACCTTC. Translated, it gives CASSLQGQGYTF.

This clonotype was observed a few times. The chain uses TRBV7-2 and TRBJ2-2; D call uncertain. V lost 5 bases, J lost 7 bases, and 8 bases lay in between. This CDR3 comprises 12 residues. The germline CDR1 and CDR2 sequences are SGHTA and FQGNSA. The DNA for the CDR3 is TGTGCCAGCAGCCGTCCCTTCGGGGAGCTGTTTTTT. Its translation is CASSRPFGELFF.

This clonotype was detected a few times. The J gene is TRBJ2-7, the V gene TRBV7-3; 8 bases map to TRBD1. V shed 5 bases and J 7 bases; nucleotides not matched to a gene: 4. Per the germline V gene, CDR1 is SGHTA and CDR2 is FQGTGA. The CDR3 spans 12 residues. CDR3 in DNA: TGTGCCAGCAGCCTACAGGGGGGTGAGCAGTACTTC. Residues: CASSLQGGEQYF.

The chain has TRBV19 and TRBJ2-6; 8 bases are shared with TRBD1. V dropped 9 bases and J dropped 1; count of bases not matched to a gene: 8. This CDR3 spans 16 amino acids. The germline CDR1 and CDR2 sequences are LNHDA and SQIVND (reference sequence). CDR3 loop: CASSLGQDSGANVLTF. Written as DNA, the CDR3 is TGTGCCAGCAGCCTGGGACAGGATTCTGGGGCCAACGTCCTGACTTTC. Full variable domain (remainder filled in from reference TRBV19 and TRBJ2-6): DGGITQSPKYLFRKEGQNVTLSCEQNLNHDAMYWYRQDPGQGLRLIYYSQIVNDFQKGDIAEGYSVSREKKESFPLTVTSAQKNPTAFYLCASSLGQDSGANVLTFGAGSRLTVL.

The V gene is TRBV9, the J gene TRBJ2-2; the match to TRBD2 covers 9 bases. Germline V gene lookup returns CDR1 SGDLS and CDR2 YYNGEE. This CDR3 is 20 amino acids long. The trim removed 4 bases at V and 4 bases at J, leaving 20 bases unmatched. The CDR3 loop reads CASSLGGAAGGPVGTGELFF. CDR3 bases: TGTGCCAGCAGCTTAGGTGGTGCCGCGGGGGGGCCGGTTGGCACCGGGGAGCTGTTTTTT.

The gene calls are TRBV2 and TRBJ2-7; D may be TRBD1 (5 bases). This CDR3 comprises 13 residues. Trimming took off 6 bases at V and 3 bases at J, with 12 bases between the two ends. Germline values: CDR1 SNHLY, CDR2 FYNNEI. The CDR3 nucleotides read TGTGCCAGCAGGCGGACCCAGGGCTACGAGCAGTACTTC. As protein: CASRRTQGYEQYF. Drawing the rest from reference TRBV2 and TRBJ2-7, the complete variable domain is EPEVTQTPSHQVTQMGQEVILRCVPISNHLYFYWYRQILGQKVEFLVSFYNNEISEKSEIFDDQFSVERPDGSNFTLKIRSTKLEDSAMYFCASRRTQGYEQYFGPGTRLTVT.

This clonotype was detected a few times. The J gene is TRBJ1-1, the V gene TRBV11-2, with D perhaps matching TRBD1 (6 bases). CDR1 is SGHAT and CDR2 is FQNNGV in the germline V gene. There are 14 residues in the CDR3. The germline V and J ends were trimmed by 1 base and 4 bases, with 10 bases remaining between them. The CDR3 DNA sequence: TGTGCCAGCAGCTTAGTAGGGGGGAGCACTGAAGCTTTCTTT. Its protein product is CASSLVGGSTEAFF. Complete variable domain (other parts from reference TRBV11-2 and TRBJ1-1): EAGVAQSPRYKIIEKRQSVAFWCNPISGHATLYWYQQILGQGPKLLIQFQNNGVVDDSQLPKDRFSAERLKGVDSTLKIQPAKLEDSAVYLCASSLVGGSTEAFFGQGTRLTVV.

As for this clonotype: A read error may account for a junction end that differs from germline. The rearrangement joins TRBV24-1 to TRBJ2-5, with D uncertain. This CDR3 contains 12 residues. The germline V gene has CDR1 KGHDR and CDR2 SFDVKD. The CDR3 region has the DNA TGTGCCACCAGCGACATGCAAGAGGCCCAGTACTTC. This gives the protein CATSDMQEAQYF.

This clonotype has a single count. V usage is TRBV18 and J usage is TRBJ1-5, with 7 bases that match TRBD1. The ends lost 2 bases at V and 9 bases at J; junction bases unmatched: 10. CDR1 KGHSH and CDR2 LQKENI come from the germline V gene. This CDR3 contains 15 residues. CDR3 in DNA: TGTGCCAGCTCACCATCGAGGACAGGCCTCTGGCCCCAGCATTTT. It is translated as CASSPSRTGLWPQHF.

With regard to this clonotype: The junction departs from germline at one end; a sequencing error may be responsible. V gene TRBV5-1 combines with J gene TRBJ2-3; TRBD2 aligns across 9 bases. Germline CDR1 and CDR2: SGHRS and YFSETQ. This CDR3 comprises 14 residues. For the CDR3, the DNA is TGTGCCAGCAGACTTTCTGGGACTAGCCCTATCAAGTATTTT. It specifies CASRLSGTSPIKYF.